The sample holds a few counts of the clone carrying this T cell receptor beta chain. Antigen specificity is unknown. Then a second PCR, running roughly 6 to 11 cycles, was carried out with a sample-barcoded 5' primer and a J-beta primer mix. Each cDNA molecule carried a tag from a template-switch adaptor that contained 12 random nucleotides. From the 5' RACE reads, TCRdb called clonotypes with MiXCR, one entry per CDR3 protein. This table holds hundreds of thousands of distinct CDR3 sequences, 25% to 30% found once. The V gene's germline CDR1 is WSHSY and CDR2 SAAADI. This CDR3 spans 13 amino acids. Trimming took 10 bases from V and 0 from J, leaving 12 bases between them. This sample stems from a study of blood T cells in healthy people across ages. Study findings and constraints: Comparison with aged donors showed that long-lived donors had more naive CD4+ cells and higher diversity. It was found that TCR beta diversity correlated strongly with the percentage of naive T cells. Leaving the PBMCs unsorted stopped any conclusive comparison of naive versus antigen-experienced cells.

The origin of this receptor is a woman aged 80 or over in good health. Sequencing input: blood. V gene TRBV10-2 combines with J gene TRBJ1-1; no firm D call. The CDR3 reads CATQRSMNTEAFF. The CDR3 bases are TGCGCCACCCAAAGGAGTATGAACACTGAAGCTTTCTTT.